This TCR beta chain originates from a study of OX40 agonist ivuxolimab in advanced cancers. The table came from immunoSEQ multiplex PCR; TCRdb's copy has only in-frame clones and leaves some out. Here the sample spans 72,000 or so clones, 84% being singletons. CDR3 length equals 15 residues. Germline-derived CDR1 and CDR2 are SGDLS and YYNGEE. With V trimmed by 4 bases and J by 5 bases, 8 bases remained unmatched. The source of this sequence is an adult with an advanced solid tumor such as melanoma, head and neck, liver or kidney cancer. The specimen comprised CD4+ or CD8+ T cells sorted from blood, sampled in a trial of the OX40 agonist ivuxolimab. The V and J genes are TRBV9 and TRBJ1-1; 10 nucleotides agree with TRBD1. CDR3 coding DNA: TGTGCCAGCAGCCCTCGGACAGGGGGTGGTACTGAAGCTTTCTTT. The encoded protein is CASSPRTGGGTEAFF.